The 23 T cell receptor beta chains in this list originate from one sample, sequenced in a study of T cell responses to AZD1222 COVID-19 vaccine. TCRdb keeps only in-frame clones here, not all; method: immunoSEQ multiplex PCR. This table holds roughly 120,000 clones, about nine tenths found once. The sequencing used peripheral blood, collected on day 0 of AZD1222 vaccination. These receptors all stem from an adult in good health.

The chain couples TRBV30 to TRBJ2-1; 12 bases match TRBD2. In germline, CDR1 is GTSNPN, CDR2 SVGIG (reference sequence). This CDR3 contains 15 residues. Trimming removed 4 bases from V and 4 bases from J; junction bases left unmatched: 5. The CDR3 DNA is TGTGCCTGGATGGGTCTAGCGGGAGGGTACAATGAGCAGTTCTTC. This gives the protein CAWMGLAGGYNEQFF.

This chain connects TRBV5-1 to TRBJ2-7; 12 bases line up with TRBD2. J lost 5 bases, V lost 7 bases, and 7 bases had no gene match. The CDR3 covers 14 residues. The V gene's germline CDR1 is SGHRS and CDR2 YFSETQ. The CDR3: CASRSTSGSDEQYF. DNA for the CDR3: TGCGCCAGCCGTTCGACTAGCGGGAGTGACGAGCAGTACTTC. The variable domain in full, completed from reference TRBV5-1 and TRBJ2-7, reads KAGVTQTPRYLIKTRGQQVTLSCSPISGHRSVSWYQQTPGQGLQFLFEYFSETQRNKGNFPGRFSGRQFSNSRSEMNVSTLELGDSALYLCASRSTSGSDEQYFGPGTRLTVT.

The chain links TRBV14 to TRBJ2-2, with D unresolved. V lost 2 bases and J 7 bases, leaving 8 bases between the germline ends. Germline values: CDR1 SGHDN, CDR2 FVKESK. The CDR3 is 13 amino acids. CDR3 residues: CASSQTIGGELFF. CDR3 DNA: TGTGCCAGCAGCCAAACTATAGGCGGGGAGCTGTTTTTT.

The chain has TRBV5-6 and TRBJ1-2, with a possible D match to TRBD1 (6 bases). Germline assignment: CDR1 SGHDT and CDR2 YYEEEE. The CDR3 covers 15 residues. The V end lost 0 bases, the J end lost 6 bases, and 15 bases lay between the germline ends. The CDR3, as DNA: TGTGCCAGCAGCTTGGACAGGGACGAATCCGATGGCTACACCTTC. It specifies CASSLDRDESDGYTF.

The chain carries TRBV7-3 and TRBJ2-7; maybe TRBD1 (6 bases). The germline gives CDR1 SGHTA, CDR2 FQGTGA. Deletions cut 5 bases from V and 3 bases from J, with 11 bases between. CDR3 length: 13 residues. CDR3 protein: CASSPDRNYEQYF. CDR3 in DNA: TGTGCCAGCAGCCCTGACAGGAACTACGAGCAGTACTTC.

The rearrangement links TRBV3-1 (or the pseudogene TRBV3-2) to TRBJ1-1, with unresolved D. V lost 1 base, J lost 0 bases, and 6 bases lay in between. This CDR3 is 14 amino acids long. Germline CDR1 reads LGHDT; CDR2 reads YNNKEL (reference sequence). In DNA form, the CDR3 reads TGTGCCAGCAGCCAAGGGGGTCTGAACACTGAAGCTTTCTTT. This gives the protein CASSQGGLNTEAFF.

A remark on this clone: A read error may produce the germline difference seen at one junction end. The rearrangement joins TRBV6-2 or TRBV6-3 to TRBJ1-6; 8 positions match TRBD1. CDR1 and CDR2 (germline): MNHEY, SVGEGT. CDR3 length: 14 residues. The CDR3 DNA follows: TGTGCCAGCAGCCCGGGACAGGTTAATCCACCCCTCCACTTT. This encodes CASSPGQVNPPLHF.

The V call is TRBV27, the J call TRBJ1-6; tentatively, D is TRBD1 (6 bases). The CDR3 loop spans 15 amino acids. Trimming pared 6 bases from V and 9 bases from J, leaving 18 bases between. The V gene's germline CDR1 is MNHEY and CDR2 SMNVEV (reference sequence). The CDR3 region is CASSQQGKDTSPLHF. CDR3 DNA sequence: TGTGCCAGCAGCCAACAGGGAAAGGATACTTCACCCCTCCACTTT.

The V call is TRBV6-2 or TRBV6-3, the J call TRBJ1-1; D unclear. The CDR3 runs 15 residues. The germline gives CDR1 MNHEY, CDR2 SVGEGT. V dropped 0 bases and J dropped 8 bases, with 16 bases sitting between them. The CDR3, as DNA: TGTGCCAGCAGTTACTCGAAAGTCCCGATGATCGAAGCTTTCTTT. Its protein is CASSYSKVPMIEAFF.

V usage is TRBV6-5 and J usage is TRBJ1-3; D is ambiguous. The germline V gene has CDR1 MNHEY and CDR2 SVGAGI. V was cut by 6 bases and J by 1 base, with 10 bases left in between. The CDR3 spans 14 residues. The CDR3 DNA sequence: TGTGCCAGCAGGCCCATCGCATCTGGAAACACCATATATTTT. As protein: CASRPIASGNTIYF.

The genes are TRBV14 and TRBJ1-6; D uncertain. V lost 3 bases and J lost 0, with 3 bases in between. There are 14 residues in the CDR3. In germline, CDR1 is SGHDN, CDR2 FVKESK. The CDR3 nucleotides read TGTGCCAGCAGCCAGAGCTCCTATAATTCACCCCTCCACTTT. Translated: CASSQSSYNSPLHF. The whole variable domain, filled in from reference TRBV14 and TRBJ1-6, reads EAGVTQFPSHSVIEKGQTVTLRCDPISGHDNLYWYRRVMGKEIKFLLHFVKESKQDESGMPNNRFLAERTGGTYSTLKVQPAELEDSGVYFCASSQSSYNSPLHFGNGTRLTVT.

This chain uses TRBV28 with TRBJ1-2; D uncertain. CDR1 is MDHEN, CDR2 SYDVKM, per germline. Trimming removed 6 bases at V and 4 bases at J, with 9 bases between. The CDR3 has 12 amino acids. In DNA, the CDR3 is TGTGCCAGCAGGGAAGACTCCTATGGCTACACCTTC. Its translation: CASREDSYGYTF.

V gene TRBV29-1 combines with J gene TRBJ2-3; TRBD1 matches 7 bases. V lost 3 bases and J lost 0; bases outside the gene matches: 6. This CDR3 is built from 15 residues. From germline, CDR1 is SQVTM and CDR2 ANQGSEA. Here the CDR3 reads CSVDRTGTSTDTQYF. The CDR3 bases are TGCAGCGTTGACAGGACAGGTACTAGCACAGATACGCAGTATTTT.

This clone was recorded once. Other DNA variants within this sample encode the same CDR3. This rearrangement joins TRBV5-1 to TRBJ1-2; no definite D call. The CDR3 has 14 amino acids. CDR1 SGHRS and CDR2 YFSETQ come from the germline V gene. With 4 bases removed from V and 2 bases from J, the gap between germline ends came to 12 bases. The CDR3 reads CASSLGPTNYGYTF. The CDR3 coding sequence is TGCGCCAGCAGCCTAGGGCCCACCAACTATGGCTACACCTTC.

The chain uses TRBV12-3 or TRBV12-4 and TRBJ2-1, with 7 nucleotides matching TRBD2. This CDR3 is built from 13 residues. V shed 3 bases and J 9 bases; nucleotides not matched to a gene: 5. The CDR3 loop is CASSFSSGGEQFF. The CDR3 coding sequence is TGTGCCAGCAGTTTTAGTTCGGGGGGTGAGCAGTTCTTC.

The V call is TRBV10-3, the J call TRBJ2-2; TRBD2 aligns across 13 bases. V lost 6 bases to trimming and J lost 7 bases; unmatched junction nucleotides: 11. Per the germline V gene, CDR1 is ENHRY and CDR2 is SYGVKD. The CDR3 extends over 17 amino acids. The CDR3 sequence: CAISYFTGLAGHGELFF. CDR3 nucleotides: TGTGCCATCAGCTACTTCACGGGACTAGCGGGACACGGGGAGCTGTTTTTT.

V gene TRBV7-8 combines with J gene TRBJ1-1, with TRBD1 matching 9 bases. Germline V gives CDR1 SGHVS, CDR2 FQNEAQ. The trim removed 2 bases at V and 5 bases at J, leaving 12 bases unmatched. This CDR3 has 17 amino acids. The DNA for the CDR3 is TGTGCCAGCAGCTTAAGGAGTTCGGGACAGGGAAAAACTGAAGCTTTCTTT. Encoded protein: CASSLRSSGQGKTEAFF.

The chain couples TRBV28 to TRBJ2-2; the match to TRBD1 covers 8 bases. Trimming cost V 6 bases and J 7 bases; bases outside gene matches: 13. This CDR3 has 16 amino acids. Germline V lookup: CDR1 MDHEN, CDR2 SYDVKM. This CDR3 reads CASRPPSQGAGGELFF. The DNA for the CDR3 is TGTGCCAGCAGACCGCCTTCTCAGGGGGCGGGCGGGGAGCTGTTTTTT.

The chain uses TRBV6-5 and TRBJ1-3, with a tentative D call TRBD1 (5 bases). The V gene's germline CDR1 is MNHEY and CDR2 SVGAGI. CDR3 length: 13 amino acids. V lost 0 bases, J lost 9 bases, and 9 bases lay in between. CDR3 region: CASSYSMGGTIYF. As DNA, the CDR3 is TGTGCCAGCAGTTACTCGATGGGGGGCACCATATATTTT.

The chain combines TRBV2 with TRBJ1-1; D perhaps matches TRBD1 (5 bases). V lost 3 bases and J lost 5, with 13 bases in between. This CDR3 has 14 amino acids. Germline V gene data show CDR1 as SNHLY and CDR2 as FYNNEI. The CDR3, as DNA: TGTGCCAGCAGTGAGGTAGGCTGGGGGACTGAAGCTTTCTTT. Amino acid sequence: CASSEVGWGTEAFF.

This sequence joins TRBV24-1 and TRBJ2-5; 11 nucleotides agree with TRBD2. The CDR3 totals 16 residues. The trim removed 5 bases at V and 4 bases at J, leaving 8 bases unmatched. Germline CDR1 KGHDR, CDR2 SFDVKD. The CDR3 is CATSGLGLAGGETQYF. In nucleotides, the CDR3 is TGTGCCACCAGTGGGTTGGGGCTAGCGGGAGGAGAGACCCAGTACTTC.

This clone has more than one count but fewer than ten. The rearrangement links TRBV28 to TRBJ1-2; no clear D. The V end lost 2 bases, the J end lost 5 bases, and 9 bases lay between the germline ends. In germline, CDR1 is MDHEN, CDR2 SYDVKM. The CDR3 totals 13 residues. CDR3 in amino acids: CASSLPFPYGYTF. The CDR3 DNA is TGTGCCAGCAGTTTACCCTTCCCTTATGGCTACACCTTC.

The rearrangement uses TRBV5-1 and TRBJ2-3; the D is unclear. Trimming removed 2 bases from V and 4 bases from J, with 14 bases in between. The germline V gene encodes CDR1 SGHRS and CDR2 YFSETQ. The CDR3 runs 15 residues. CDR3 sequence (DNA): TGCGCCAGCAGCTTATCTTCGGGTGGGGCAGATACGCAGTATTTT. It encodes CASSLSSGGADTQYF.